This T cell receptor (beta chain) was captured in a study of OX40 agonist ivuxolimab in advanced cancers. The CDR3 spans 11 residues. Germline assignment: CDR1 SGHRS and CDR2 YFSETQ. V was clipped by 3 bases and J by 4 bases, with 5 bases between them. Generated by immunoSEQ multiplex PCR, the TCRdb table keeps only in-frame clones and is missing some. The table has 35,000 to 45,000 clones, roughly 90% seen once. The chain recombines TRBV5-1 with TRBJ2-7; D remains unclear. The sequences come from CD4+ or CD8+ T cells sorted from blood, collected in a trial of the OX40 agonist ivuxolimab. The clonotype comes from an adult with an advanced solid tumor such as melanoma, head and neck, liver or kidney cancer. This CDR3 reads CASSSTYEQYF. CDR3 coding DNA: TGCGCCAGCAGCTCAACGTACGAGCAGTACTTC.